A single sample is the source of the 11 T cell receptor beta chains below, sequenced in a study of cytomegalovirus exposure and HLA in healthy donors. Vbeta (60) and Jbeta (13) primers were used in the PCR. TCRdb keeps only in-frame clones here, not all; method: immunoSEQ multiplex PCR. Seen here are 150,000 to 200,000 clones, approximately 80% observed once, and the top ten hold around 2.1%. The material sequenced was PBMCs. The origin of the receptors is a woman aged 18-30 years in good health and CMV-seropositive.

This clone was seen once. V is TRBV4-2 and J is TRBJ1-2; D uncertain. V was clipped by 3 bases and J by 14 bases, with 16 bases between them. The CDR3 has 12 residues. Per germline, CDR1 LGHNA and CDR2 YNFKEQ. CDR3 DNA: TGTGCCAGCAGCCAGGCCCTGGAGCCGTGGACCTTC. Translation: CASSQALEPWTF.

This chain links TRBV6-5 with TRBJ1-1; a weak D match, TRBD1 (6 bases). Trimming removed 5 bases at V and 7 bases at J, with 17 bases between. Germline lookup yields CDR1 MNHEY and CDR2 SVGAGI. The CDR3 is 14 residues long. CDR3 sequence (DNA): TGTGCCAGCAGTCAGATCGGGGGGGCCGGTGAAGCTTTCTTT. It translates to CASSQIGGAGEAFF.

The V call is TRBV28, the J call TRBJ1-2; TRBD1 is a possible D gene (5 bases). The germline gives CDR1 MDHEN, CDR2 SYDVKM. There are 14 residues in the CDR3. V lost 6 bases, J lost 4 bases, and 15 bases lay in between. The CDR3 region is CASSWSQDIYGYTF. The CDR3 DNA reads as TGTGCCAGCAGCTGGTCGCAGGACATCTATGGCTACACCTTC.

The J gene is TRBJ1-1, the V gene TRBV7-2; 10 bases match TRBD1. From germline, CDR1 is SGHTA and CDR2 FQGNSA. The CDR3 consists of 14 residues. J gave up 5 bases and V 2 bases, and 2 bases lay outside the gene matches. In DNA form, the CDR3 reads TGTGCCAGCAGCTTACGGGACAGGGGTACTGAAGCTTTCTTT. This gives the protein CASSLRDRGTEAFF.

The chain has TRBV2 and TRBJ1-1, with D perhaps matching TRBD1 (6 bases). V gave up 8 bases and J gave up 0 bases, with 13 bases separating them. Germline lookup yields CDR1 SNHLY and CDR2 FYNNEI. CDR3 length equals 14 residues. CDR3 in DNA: TGTGCCAGCGGACAGTACTCTATGAACACTGAAGCTTTCTTT. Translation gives CASGQYSMNTEAFF. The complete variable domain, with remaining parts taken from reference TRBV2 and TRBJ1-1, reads EPEVTQTPSHQVTQMGQEVILRCVPISNHLYFYWYRQILGQKVEFLVSFYNNEISEKSEIFDDQFSVERPDGSNFTLKIRSTKLEDSAMYFCASGQYSMNTEAFFGQGTRLTVV.

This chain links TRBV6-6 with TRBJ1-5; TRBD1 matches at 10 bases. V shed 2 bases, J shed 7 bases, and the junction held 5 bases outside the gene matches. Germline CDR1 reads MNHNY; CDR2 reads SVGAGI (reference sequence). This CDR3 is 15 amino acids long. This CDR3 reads CASSYAGTGEQPQHF. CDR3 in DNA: TGTGCCAGCAGTTACGCCGGGACAGGGGAACAGCCCCAGCATTTT.

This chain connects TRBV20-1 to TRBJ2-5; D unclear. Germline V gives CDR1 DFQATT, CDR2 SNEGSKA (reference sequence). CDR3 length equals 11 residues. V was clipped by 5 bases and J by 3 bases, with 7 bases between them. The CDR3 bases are TGCAGTGCTTCAGTAAAAGAGACCCAGTACTTC. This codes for CSASVKETQYF.

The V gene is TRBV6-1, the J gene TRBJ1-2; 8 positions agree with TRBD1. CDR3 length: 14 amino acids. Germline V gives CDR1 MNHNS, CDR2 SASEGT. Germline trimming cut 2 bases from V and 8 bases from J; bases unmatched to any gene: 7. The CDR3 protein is CASSETGSGGGYTF. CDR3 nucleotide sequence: TGTGCCAGCAGTGAAACGGGGTCAGGGGGCGGCTACACCTTC.

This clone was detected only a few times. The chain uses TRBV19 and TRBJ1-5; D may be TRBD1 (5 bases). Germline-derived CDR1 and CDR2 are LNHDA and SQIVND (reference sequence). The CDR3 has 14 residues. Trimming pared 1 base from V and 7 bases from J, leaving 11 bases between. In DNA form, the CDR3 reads TGTGCCAGTAGTATAGTGGCAGGGAGGCAGCCCCAGCATTTT. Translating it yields CASSIVAGRQPQHF.

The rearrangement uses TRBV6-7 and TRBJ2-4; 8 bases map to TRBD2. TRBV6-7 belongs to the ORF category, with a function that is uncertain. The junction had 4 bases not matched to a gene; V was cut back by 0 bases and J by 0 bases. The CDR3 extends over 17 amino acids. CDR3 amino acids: CASSYSRAGEAKNIQYF. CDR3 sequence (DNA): TGTGCCAGCAGTTACTCTCGAGCGGGGGAAGCCAAAAACATTCAGTACTTC.

CDR3 protein: CASSLVLYEQFF. In DNA, the CDR3 is TGTGCCAGCAGCTTAGTCCTTTATGAGCAGTTCTTC. The chain uses TRBV7-9 and TRBJ2-1; D is ambiguous. Germline-derived CDR1 and CDR2 are SEHNR and FQNEAQ (reference sequence). Trimming stripped 1 base from V and 8 bases from J, with 6 bases between. CDR3 length equals 12 residues. The complete variable domain, with remaining parts taken from reference TRBV7-9 and TRBJ2-1, reads DTGVSQNPRHKITKRGQNVTFRCDPISEHNRLYWYRQTLGQGPEFLTYFQNEAQLEKSRLLSDRFSAERPKGSFSTLEIQRTEQGDSAMYLCASSLVLYEQFFGPGTRLTVL.